This T cell receptor (beta chain) was identified in a study of vaccination and CD4 T cells after COVID-19. About the research overall: The study collected post-vaccine samples a median around 77 days after dose two, with a range of 14 to 241. Overlapping spike peptides served as the stimulus for the cells. These peptides came from SARS-CoV-2 and from the common cold coronaviruses HCoV-NL63, HCoV-OC43 and HCoV-229E.

Only a few counts were recorded for this clonotype. Its antigen is undetermined. This CDR3 comprises 13 residues. CDR1 is MGHDK, CDR2 SYGVNS, per germline. V shed 6 bases, J shed 5 bases, and the junction held 5 bases outside the gene matches. Findings of the study overall: Convalescent patients' clones that were vaccine-specific were spike mono-reactive in 304 of 307 cases.

Cultured CD4+ T-cell DNA underwent Oncomine TCR Beta short-read sequencing. TCRdb analysed the PCR reads with MiXCR anew, one entry per CDR3 protein. In the table there are 20,000 or so distinct CDR3 sequences, less than 35% of which are singletons. Described treatment: approximately nine-day PBMC culture with coronavirus spike peptide pools or control peptides (ViraFEST assay). Before TCRs were sequenced, ViraFEST expanded antigen-specific T cells with peptide pools. The chain recombines TRBV25-1 with TRBJ2-7; TRBD1 agrees at 9 bases. The TCR sequence derives from a human donor with COVID-19. Sequenced: cultured CD4+ T cells from blood. The CDR3: CASRAGTGNEQYF. CDR3 nucleotide sequence: TGTGCCAGCAGAGCCGGGACAGGGAACGAGCAGTACTTC.